The 10 T cell receptor beta chains below all came from one sample that was sequenced in a study of T cell repertoires in cytomegalovirus infection. TCRdb analysed the reads with MiXCR anew, one entry per CDR3 protein. The sample holds more than 150,000 distinct CDR3 sequences; about 20% are singletons and the top ten take around 3.2%. What was sequenced was PBMCs. The receptors were sampled from a human donor in good health (CMV status not recorded). Some clones in this sample may be carry-over from other donors' samples.

The chain carries TRBV28 and TRBJ2-1, with D possibly called TRBD1 or TRBD2 (5 bases each). The germline CDR1 and CDR2 sequences are MDHEN and SYDVKM. The CDR3 extends over 15 amino acids. Trimming stripped 4 bases from V and 5 bases from J, with 15 bases between. The chain's CDR3 is CASSSRHGADNEQFF. For the CDR3, the DNA is TGTGCCAGCAGTTCCCGGCACGGGGCGGACAATGAGCAGTTCTTC.

This clonotype was recorded at least ten times. The gene calls are TRBV7-2 and TRBJ2-7; TRBD1 is a possible D gene (5 bases). V gave up 1 base and J gave up 1 base, with 11 bases separating them. In germline, CDR1 is SGHTA, CDR2 FQGNSA. The CDR3 runs to 15 residues. The CDR3 protein is CASSLGGHGSYEQYF. The CDR3 DNA is TGTGCCAGCAGCTTAGGAGGACACGGGTCCTACGAGCAGTACTTC.

A few counts support this clonotype. This chain uses TRBV6-2 or TRBV6-3 with TRBJ2-6, with TRBD2 identical over 8 bases. J lost 0 bases, V lost 5 bases, and 9 bases had no gene match. Germline V gene sequence: CDR1 MNHEY, CDR2 SVGEGT. The CDR3 consists of 18 residues. The CDR3 loop is CASSGPLAGNSGANVLTF. The DNA of the CDR3 is TGTGCCAGCAGTGGACCTCTAGCGGGTAACTCTGGGGCCAACGTCCTGACTTTC.

This clonotype was seen more than once but under ten times. V and J are TRBV7-4 and TRBJ2-3, with unresolved D. Per the germline V gene, CDR1 is SGHVT and CDR2 is SQSDAQ. Trimming removed 1 base at V and 0 bases at J, with 8 bases between. This CDR3 is 15 amino acids long. The CDR3 nucleotides are TGTGCCAGCAGCTTAGGGGTCTCAAGCACAGATACGCAGTATTTT. Protein: CASSLGVSSTDTQYF. Supplemented by reference TRBV7-4 and TRBJ2-3, the full variable domain reads GAGVSQSPRYKVAKRGRDVALRCDSISGHVTLYWYRQTLGQGSEVLTYSQSDAQRDKSGRPSGRFSAERPERSVSTLKIQRTEQGDSAVYLCASSLGVSSTDTQYFGPGTRLTVL.

This clonotype was seen once. V usage is TRBV27 and J usage is TRBJ1-1; no definite D call. Germline CDR1 reads MNHEY; CDR2 reads SMNVEV (reference sequence). The CDR3 length is 14 residues. Deletions cut 5 bases from V and 4 bases from J, with 14 bases between. Here the CDR3 reads CASSLSSRATEAFF. CDR3 coding DNA: TGTGCCAGCAGTCTCTCCAGCCGAGCCACTGAAGCTTTCTTT.

The chain has TRBV20-1 and TRBJ1-5; the D is unclear. The CDR3 loop spans 14 amino acids. V was clipped by 0 bases and J by 1 base, with 7 bases between them. The germline V gene encodes CDR1 DFQATT and CDR2 SNEGSKA (reference sequence). CDR3 sequence (DNA): TGCAGTGCTAGAGATCAGTTCAGCAATCAGCCCCAGCATTTT. This codes for CSARDQFSNQPQHF.

This clonotype was recorded at least ten times. The J gene is TRBJ2-5, the V gene TRBV6-1; 8 positions agree with TRBD1. Germline assignment: CDR1 MNHNS and CDR2 SASEGT. V was clipped by 4 bases and J by 4 bases; unmatched bases: 8. The CDR3 runs 15 residues. The CDR3 DNA follows: TGTGCCAGCAGTGGACAGGGGAGTTACGGAGAGACCCAGTACTTC. Residues: CASSGQGSYGETQYF.

This clonotype appeared a few times. The genes are TRBV28 and TRBJ2-1; no firm D call. The CDR3 contains 14 residues. Trimming left V 5 bases short and J 4 bases short, with 12 bases between. CDR1 is MDHEN and CDR2 is SYDVKM in the germline V gene. In DNA, the CDR3 is TGTGCCAGCAGTATCATTAAGCCGTACAATGAGCAGTTCTTC. Translation gives CASSIIKPYNEQFF.

This clonotype was detected a few times. CDR3 DNA: TGTGCCAGCAGGAGAGAAGATACGCAGTATTTT. Translated: CASRREDTQYF. The J gene is TRBJ2-3, the V gene TRBV5-4; no reliable D call. The CDR3 has 11 residues. The ends were cut back, 5 bases at V and 5 bases at J, with 6 bases in the middle. The V gene's germline CDR1 is SGHNT and CDR2 YYREEE (reference sequence).

The sample holds a few counts of this clonotype. The V and J genes are TRBV7-9 and TRBJ1-5; TRBD1 is a possible D gene (5 bases). Germline loops: CDR1 SEHNR, CDR2 FQNEAQ (reference sequence). With 3 bases removed from V and 6 bases from J, the gap between germline ends came to 12 bases. The CDR3 is 14 residues long. The CDR3 DNA reads as TGTGCCAGCAGCTTCCCCGGGGGGGGTCAGCCCCAGCATTTT. The encoded protein is CASSFPGGGQPQHF.